These T cell receptor beta chains were read from a single sample in a study of regulatory T cells in long-lasting Graves disease. TCRdb re-derived calls from the multiplex PCR reads in MiXCR, one entry per CDR3 protein. The profile covers 400,000 to 550,000 distinct CDR3 sequences, with approximately 16% appearing a single time and roughly 10% taken by the ten largest. This sample also appeared in a second study, on T cells in Graves' hyperthyroidism and ophthalmopathy.

The starting material was peripheral blood mononuclear cells (PBMCs), obtained at new diagnosis, from a patient treated with antithyroid drugs. The receptors stem from a woman in her 30s with Graves disease. Both conserved end residues are part of each CDR3. The D gene is left open where the match is weak. Clone size is not always given. Where it is, it says once, few, many or a class for expanded clones.

j_call d_call clone_size v_call cdr3_aa cdr3_nt
TRBJ2-3 TRBD1 . TRBV30 CAWSAGTGYPTDTQYF TGTGCCTGGAGTGCAGGGACAGGGTATCCCACAGATACGCAGTATTTT
TRBJ2-3 . . TRBV10-1 CASSPGRSIDTQYF TGCGCCAGCAGTCCCGGCAGGTCGATCGATACGCAGTATTTT
TRBJ1-5 . many TRBV6-1 CASRDPGYNQPQHF TGTGCCAGCAGGGATCCAGGGTACAATCAGCCCCAGCATTTT
TRBJ1-5 TRBD1 many TRBV6-2/TRBV6-3 CASRKQGAGQPQHF TGTGCCAGCAGGAAACAGGGGGCGGGACAGCCCCAGCATTTT
TRBJ1-4 . few TRBV3-1 CASSQGVRGRAEKLFF TGTGCCAGCAGCCAGGGGGTCCGGGGGAGGGCTGAAAAACTGTTTTTT
TRBJ1-5 . many TRBV18 CASSPEGFANQPQHF TGTGCCAGCTCACCAGAAGGGTTTGCCAATCAGCCCCAGCATTTT
TRBJ2-2 TRBD1 many TRBV27 CASSLSTTGAGYEAGELFF TGTGCCAGCAGTTTATCAACTACAGGGGCGGGCTACGAGGCCGGGGAGCTGTTTTTT
TRBJ2-1 . . TRBV18 CASPTRGSSYNEQFF TGTGCCAGCCCAACGAGGGGAAGCTCCTACAATGAGCAGTTCTTC
TRBJ1-6 TRBD1 . TRBV4-2 CASSQEPGQAFPPLHF TGTGCCAGCAGCCAAGAACCGGGACAGGCTTTCCCACCCCTCCACTTT
TRBJ2-6 TRBD1 . TRBV5-5 CASSIPTGGGSGANVLTF TGTGCCAGCAGCATTCCGACAGGGGGAGGCTCTGGGGCCAACGTCCTGACTTTC
TRBJ2-3 . few TRBV19 CASSIRGTDTQYF TGTGCCAGTAGTATTCGGGGGACAGATACGCAGTATTTT
TRBJ2-3 TRBD2 few TRBV5-1 CASSPRLAGRRGTDTQYF TGCGCCAGCAGCCCCCGACTAGCGGGGCGGCGGGGCACAGATACGCAGTATTTT
TRBJ1-4 . . TRBV19 CASSPTGRGLKKLFF TGTGCCAGTAGTCCGACGGGCAGGGGACTTAAAAAACTGTTTTTT
TRBJ2-3 TRBD2 few TRBV5-1 CASRGRLAGTDTQYF TGCGCCAGCAGAGGAAGACTAGCGGGCACAGATACGCAGTATTTT
TRBJ2-1 TRBD2 many TRBV3-1 CASSQETSGYNEQFF TGTGCCAGCAGCCAAGAAACTAGCGGGTACAATGAGCAGTTCTTC
TRBJ2-7 TRBD1 many TRBV20-1 CSAVTGGPSF TGCAGTGCTGTGACAGGGGGTCCTTCTTTC
TRBJ1-2 . few TRBV19 CASSIAGAYGYTF TGTGCCAGTAGTATAGCAGGAGCTTATGGCTACACCTTC
TRBJ2-1 TRBD2 few TRBV18 CASSPPSGSRDEQFF TGTGCCAGCTCGCCTCCTAGCGGGAGTAGGGATGAGCAGTTCTTC
TRBJ1-2 . many TRBV13 CASSLRHGRAYGYTF TGTGCCAGCAGCTTACGGCACGGCAGGGCCTATGGCTACACCTTC
TRBJ2-7 TRBD2 many TRBV7-2 CASSFSSGSTYEQYF TGTGCCAGCAGCTTCTCTAGCGGGAGTACCTACGAGCAGTACTTC
TRBJ1-2 . . TRBV7-9 CASSSGRNYGYTF TGTGCCAGCAGCTCCGGACGGAACTATGGCTACACCTTC
TRBJ2-7 . many TRBV3-1 CASSQPGPTYF TGTGCCAGCAGCCAACCGGGCCCTACTTACTTC
TRBJ1-2 . many TRBV15 CATSRDLRQTDYGYTF TGTGCCACCAGCAGAGATTTACGACAGACCGACTATGGCTACACCTTC
TRBJ2-1 . many TRBV11-2 CASSLGQSFYNEQFF TGTGCCAGCAGCCTCGGACAATCGTTTTACAATGAGCAGTTCTTC
TRBJ2-4 . few TRBV3-1 CASSHGLIAKNIQYF TGTGCCAGCAGCCACGGACTAATAGCCAAAAACATTCAGTACTTC
TRBJ1-4 . few TRBV2 CASSPSPGSQGGFLFF TGTGCCAGCAGCCCAAGCCCGGGCTCGCAAGGTGGTTTCTTGTTTTTT
TRBJ2-7 . . TRBV14 CASSQGLSDVLFF TGTGCCAGCAGCCAAGGTCTTTCCGACGTCCTCTTTTTC
TRBJ1-5 . few TRBV6-1 CASTRSRDTNSNQPQHF TGTGCCAGCACCCGATCCCGGGACACGAATAGCAATCAGCCCCAGCATTTT
TRBJ2-1 . many TRBV3-1 CASSHLVENEQFF TGTGCCAGCAGCCACCTCGTTGAAAATGAGCAGTTCTTC
TRBJ2-1 TRBD2 many TRBV18 CASSRPGLEDEQFF TGTGCCAGCTCACGTCCGGGACTAGAAGATGAGCAGTTCTTC
TRBJ2-7 . many TRBV10-3 CAISESIGANEQYF TGTGCCATCAGTGAGTCGATTGGGGCCAACGAGCAGTACTTC
TRBJ1-1 . many TRBV6-1 CASTQGGFTEAFF TGTGCCAGCACCCAAGGGGGGTTCACTGAAGCTTTCTTT
TRBJ2-3 TRBD2 . TRBV5-6 CASSLLSSGGEHF TGTGCCAGCAGCTTGTTGTCTAGCGGGGGGGAGCATTTT
TRBJ2-1 TRBD2 many TRBV6-1 CASSEPLFGLADNEQFF TGTGCCAGCAGTGAACCGTTGTTTGGACTAGCGGACAATGAGCAGTTCTTC
TRBJ1-4 . many TRBV12-3/TRBV12-4 CASNPGRATNEKLFF TGTGCCAGCAATCCAGGTCGCGCAACTAATGAAAAACTGTTTTTT
TRBJ1-5 . few TRBV11-3 CASSLASTGIATQPQHF TGTGCCAGCAGCTTAGCCTCTACGGGGATAGCAACCCAGCCCCAGCATTTT